This TCR beta chain was sequenced during a study of blood T cell repertoires in COVID-19. The CDR3 totals 13 residues. Germline CDR1 is SNHLY and CDR2 is FYNNEI. The ends were cut back, 1 base at V and 7 bases at J, with 8 bases in the middle. Sequencing was performed with immunoSEQ multiplex PCR; in TCRdb, only in-frame clones are kept and a portion is missing. The sample shows a few hundred thousand clones, around 86% of them seen only once. This receptor was taken from a woman between 45 and 65 years old who had recovered from COVID-19. The chain is built from TRBV2 and TRBJ1-5; D remains unclear. Sequenced material: PBMCs or T cells enriched from blood (not recorded which). This chain's CDR3 is CASSEDSGQPQHF. The CDR3 nucleotides are TGTGCCAGCAGTGAAGATAGCGGACAGCCCCAGCATTTT.